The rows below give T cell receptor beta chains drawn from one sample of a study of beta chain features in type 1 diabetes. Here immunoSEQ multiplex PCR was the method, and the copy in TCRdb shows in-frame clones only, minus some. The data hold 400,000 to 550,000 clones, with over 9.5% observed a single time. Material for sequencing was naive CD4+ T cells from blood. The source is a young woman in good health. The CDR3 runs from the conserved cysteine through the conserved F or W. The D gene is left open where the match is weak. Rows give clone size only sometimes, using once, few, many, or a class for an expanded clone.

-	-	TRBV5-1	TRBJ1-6	TGCGCCAGCAGCTTGGAGAGGGGGAATTCACCCCTCCACTTT	CASSLERGNSPLHF
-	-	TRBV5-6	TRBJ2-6	TGTGCCAGCCGCCCGGGAATCTCTGGGGCCAACGTCCTGACTTTC	CASRPGISGANVLTF
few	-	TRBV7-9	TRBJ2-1	TGTGCCAGCAAAGCGGAGCAGTTCTTC	CASKAEQFF
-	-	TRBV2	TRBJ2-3	TGTGCCACGAACAGGGATATGGATACGCAGTATTTT	CATNRDMDTQYF
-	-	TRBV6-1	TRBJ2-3	TGTGCCAGCAGTGTAGCTGGAAGCACAGATACGCAGTATTTT	CASSVAGSTDTQYF
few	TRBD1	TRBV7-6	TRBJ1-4	TGTGCCACCAGCGGCTACAGGGGAGTTAATGAAAAACTGTTTTTT	CATSGYRGVNEKLFF
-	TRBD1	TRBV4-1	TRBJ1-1	TGCGCCAGCAGCCAGCCGGACAGGGCCCTCACTGAAGCTTTCTTT	CASSQPDRALTEAFF
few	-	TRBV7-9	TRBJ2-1	TGTGCCAGCAGCCCCCCGGGCACAGGGAGTTTAAGTGAGCAGTTCTTC	CASSPPGTGSLSEQFF
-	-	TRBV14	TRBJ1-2	TGTGCCAGCAGCCAAGACAGGGGAGTCAACTATGGCTACACCTTC	CASSQDRGVNYGYTF
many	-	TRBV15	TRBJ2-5	TGTGCCACCAGCAGAGGGGGCGGGGAGACCCAGTACTTC	CATSRGGGETQYF
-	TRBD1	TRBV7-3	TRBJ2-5	TGTGCCAGCAGCTCCGGGACAGGGTCTCGGGAGACCCAGTACTTC	CASSSGTGSRETQYF
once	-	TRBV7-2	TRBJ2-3	TGTGCCAGCAGCTTGGTAGTTGCCTCCGCAGATACGCAGTATTTT	CASSLVVASADTQYF
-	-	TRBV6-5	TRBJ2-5	TGTGCCAGCAGTTACTCTCAAGAGACCCAGTACTTC	CASSYSQETQYF
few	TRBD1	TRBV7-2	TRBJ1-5	TGTGCCAGCAGCTTAGTTCAGGGGGCGAGGAATCAGCCCCAGCATTTT	CASSLVQGARNQPQHF
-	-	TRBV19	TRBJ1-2	TGTGCCAGTAGCGCTCGACAGAGCTATGGCTACACCTTC	CASSARQSYGYTF
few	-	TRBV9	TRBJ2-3	TGTGCCAGCAGCGTTGGGACTGGAGGCACAGATACGCAGTATTTT	CASSVGTGGTDTQYF
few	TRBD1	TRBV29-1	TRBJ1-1	TGCAGCGCCGACAGGGGGCTGGGGGCTTTCTTT	CSADRGLGAFF
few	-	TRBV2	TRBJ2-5	TGTGCCAGCATTAGAGGGGTGGGGACCCAGTACTTC	CASIRGVGTQYF
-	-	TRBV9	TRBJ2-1	TGTGCCAGCAGCCCCCCGGGACTCACTTACAATGAGCAGTTCTTC	CASSPPGLTYNEQFF
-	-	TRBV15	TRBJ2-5	TGTGCCACCAGCAGAGACCCATCTCAAGAGACCCAGTACTTC	CATSRDPSQETQYF
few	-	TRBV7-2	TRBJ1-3	TGTGCCAGCGCTGTTGGGGGTGGAAACACCATATATTTT	CASAVGGGNTIYF
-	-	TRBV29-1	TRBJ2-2	TGCAGCGCTGCCAGGTTTCCGAACACCGGGGAGCTGTTTTTT	CSAARFPNTGELFF
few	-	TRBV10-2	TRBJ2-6	TGCGCCAGCAGTGAGTACAGGGTAGCTGGGGCCAACGTCCTGACTTTC	CASSEYRVAGANVLTF
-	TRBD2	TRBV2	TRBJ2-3	TGTGCCAGCAGCCGGGGGACTAGCGGTAGCACAGATACGCAGTATTTT	CASSRGTSGSTDTQYF
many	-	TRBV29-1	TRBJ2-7	TGCAGCGCCCAGTCCCAGGGGTCGAACGAGCAGTACTTC	CSAQSQGSNEQYF
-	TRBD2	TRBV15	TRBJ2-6	TGTGCCACCAGCAGAGATCCCCTGGCTAGCGGGGTAAGCTCTGGGGCCAACGTCCTGACTTTC	CATSRDPLASGVSSGANVLTF
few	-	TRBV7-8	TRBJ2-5	TGTGCCAGCAGCTTATACGGACAGCAAGAGACCCAGTACTTC	CASSLYGQQETQYF
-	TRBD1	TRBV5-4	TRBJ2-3	TGTGCCAGCAGCCACGGACAGGGCCCAGATACGCAGTATTTT	CASSHGQGPDTQYF
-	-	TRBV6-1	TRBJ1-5	TGTGCCAGCAGTGAAGCGCTAATAGGGAATCAGCCCCAGCATTTT	CASSEALIGNQPQHF
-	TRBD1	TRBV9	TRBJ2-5	TGTGCCAGCAGCCGCCGACAGGGGCCCGCGGGGGAGACCCAGTACTTC	CASSRRQGPAGETQYF
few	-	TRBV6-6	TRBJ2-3	TGTGCCAGCAGTTACTCGACGACGGGACAAACGCAGTATTTT	CASSYSTTGQTQYF
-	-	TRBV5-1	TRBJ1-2	TGCGCCAGCAGCCAGACCGAGTCTAACTATGGCTACACCTTC	CASSQTESNYGYTF
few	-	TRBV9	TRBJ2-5	TGTGCCAGCAGCCCCGGCCGGGAGACCCAGTACTTC	CASSPGRETQYF
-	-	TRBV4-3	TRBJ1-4	TGCGCCAGCAGCCAAGGCAGGGCGAATGAAAAACTGTTTTTT	CASSQGRANEKLFF
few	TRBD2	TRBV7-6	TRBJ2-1	TGTGCCAGCAGCTTAACGGAGCTAGCGGGGGCCAATGAGCAGTTCTTC	CASSLTELAGANEQFF
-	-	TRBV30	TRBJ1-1	TGTGCCTGGAGTGTACTGCCGGGGGCTGAAGCTTTCTTT	CAWSVLPGAEAFF
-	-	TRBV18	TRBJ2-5	TGTGCCAGCTCAGTGTCCCTCCAAGAGACCCAGTACTTC	CASSVSLQETQYF
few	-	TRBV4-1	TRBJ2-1	TGCGCCAGCAGCCAAGGGACAGTGGTTAGGTACAATGAGCAGTTCTTC	CASSQGTVVRYNEQFF
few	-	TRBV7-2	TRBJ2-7	TGTGCCAGCAGCACCCTCAGCTACGAGCAGTACTTC	CASSTLSYEQYF
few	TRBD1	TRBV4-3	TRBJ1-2	TGCGCCAGCAGCCACGGACAGGGAAGTGGCTACACCTTC	CASSHGQGSGYTF